Shown below are 9 T cell receptor beta chains from a single sample sequenced in a study of TIL therapy for anti-PD-1-resistant metastatic lung cancer. The immunoSEQ assay was v3. Measured with immunoSEQ multiplex PCR; TCRdb has only the in-frame clones, and not every one. The sample includes under 60,000 clones, around 86% of them seen just once. Time point: pre-treatment sample, taken before nivolumab and TIL therapy. The sequencing used blood, collected at baseline. Source of these receptors: a person aged 25-79 years with non-small cell lung cancer.

V is TRBV12-5 and J is TRBJ2-5, with no clear D. Germline loops: CDR1 LGHNT, CDR2 FRNRAP. The CDR3 is 12 residues long. V lost 1 base, J lost 3 bases, and 3 bases lay in between. In DNA, the CDR3 is TGTGCTAGTGGTTTGGCCGAAGAGACCCAGTACTTC. Its translation is CASGLAEETQYF.

This sequence joins TRBV28 and TRBJ2-5; D possibly corresponds to TRBD1 (6 bases). The CDR3 covers 17 residues. V was trimmed by 5 bases and J by 5 bases, leaving 24 bases between them. Germline V CDR1 and CDR2: MDHEN, SYDVKM. The CDR3 bases are TGTGCCAGCAGTGAGATTCGAGGGGGTGCTCCCGGGGAGACCCAGTACTTC. It specifies CASSEIRGGAPGETQYF.

This sequence joins TRBV10-3 and TRBJ1-6; possibly TRBD1 for D (5 bases). CDR1 and CDR2 (germline): ENHRY, SYGVKD. Trimming stripped 4 bases from V and 6 bases from J, with 10 bases between. The CDR3 loop spans 14 amino acids. In DNA form, the CDR3 reads TGTGCCATCAGTGCAGACAGTTCTAATTCACCCCTCCACTTT. It yields the protein CAISADSSNSPLHF.

This chain joins TRBV27 and TRBJ2-7; perhaps TRBD2 as D (5 bases). V was clipped by 4 bases and J by 0 bases, with 10 bases between them. Germline loops: CDR1 MNHEY, CDR2 SMNVEV (reference sequence). This CDR3 spans 14 amino acids. The chain's CDR3 is CASSSGLSSYEQYF. For the CDR3, the DNA is TGTGCCAGCAGTTCTGGACTGAGCTCCTACGAGCAGTACTTC.

CDR3 sequence (DNA): TGTGCCAGCAGTTCGATCGGGGGGGGTAATGAAAAACTGTTTTTT. Its protein product is CASSSIGGGNEKLFF. The gene calls are TRBV28 and TRBJ1-4, with D perhaps matching TRBD1 (5 bases). Germline V gives CDR1 MDHEN, CDR2 SYDVKM. The CDR3 contains 15 residues. The V end was cut by 4 bases, the J end by 4 bases, with 13 bases between.

This clone was observed a single time. The V and J genes are TRBV7-3 and TRBJ2-5; TRBD2 matches 8 bases. The ends lost 0 bases at V and 4 bases at J; junction bases unmatched: 4. Germline lookup yields CDR1 SGHTA and CDR2 FQGTGA. The CDR3 length is 15 residues. The CDR3 sequence is CASSLTSGLGETQYF. The CDR3, as DNA: TGTGCCAGCAGCTTAACGTCGGGACTAGGAGAGACCCAGTACTTC.

This chain uses TRBV3-1 (or the pseudogene TRBV3-2) with TRBJ2-7, with 7 positions matching TRBD2. V gave up 1 base and J gave up 3 bases; unmatched junction bases: 6. Germline V CDR1 and CDR2: LGHDT, YNNKEL (reference sequence). The CDR3 loop spans 15 amino acids. The CDR3 is CASSQGGGLSYEQYF. CDR3 DNA: TGTGCCAGCAGCCAAGGGGGGGGACTTAGCTACGAGCAGTACTTC.

This clone was observed a few times. The gene calls are TRBV30 and TRBJ2-5, with 9 nucleotides matching TRBD1. There are 13 residues in the CDR3. In germline, CDR1 is GTSNPN, CDR2 SVGIG (reference sequence). The V segment lost 4 bases and the J segment 2 bases; nucleotides outside the gene matches: 2. As DNA, the CDR3 is TGTGCCTGGACGACAGGGGGACAAGAGACCCAGTACTTC. Its translation: CAWTTGGQETQYF. The full variable domain, rest sourced from reference TRBV30 and TRBJ2-5, is SQTIHQWPATLVQPVGSPLSLECTVEGTSNPNLYWYRQAAGRGLQLLFYSVGIGQISSEVPQNLSASRPQDRQFILSSKKLLLSDSGFYLCAWTTGGQETQYFGPGTRLLVL.

The rearrangement joins TRBV24-1 to TRBJ2-5; D ambiguous. CDR1 and CDR2 from the germline V gene are KGHDR and SFDVKD. The CDR3 has 17 amino acids. Trimming pared 1 base from V and 5 bases from J, leaving 19 bases between. The CDR3: CATSDFSPLSSRETQYF. Written as DNA, the CDR3 is TGTGCCACCAGTGATTTCTCCCCTCTAAGTTCGAGGGAGACCCAGTACTTC.